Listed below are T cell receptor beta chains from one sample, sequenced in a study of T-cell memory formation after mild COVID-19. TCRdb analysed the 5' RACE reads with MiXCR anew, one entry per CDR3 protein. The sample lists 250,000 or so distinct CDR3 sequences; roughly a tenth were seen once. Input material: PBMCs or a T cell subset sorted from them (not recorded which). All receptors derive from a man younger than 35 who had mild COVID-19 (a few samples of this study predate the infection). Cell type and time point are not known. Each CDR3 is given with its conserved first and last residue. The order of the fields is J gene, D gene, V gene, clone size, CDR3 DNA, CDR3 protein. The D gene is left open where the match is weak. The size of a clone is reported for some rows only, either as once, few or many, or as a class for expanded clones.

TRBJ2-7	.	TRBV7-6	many	TGTGCCAGCAGCCAACCGGCAGAGGCGGCCTCCTACGAGCAGTACTTC	CASSQPAEAASYEQYF
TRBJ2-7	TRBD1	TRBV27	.	TGTGCCAGCAGTGGGGGACAGGGTGTCGAGCAGTACTTC	CASSGGQGVEQYF
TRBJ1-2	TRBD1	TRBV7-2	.	TGTGCCAGCAGCCCTCCCGGGACAGTAGATGGCTACACCTTC	CASSPPGTVDGYTF
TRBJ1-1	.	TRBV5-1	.	TGCGCCAGCAGCCCGCGGGCGTTAGGCGGTCACACTGAAGCTTTCTTT	CASSPRALGGHTEAFF
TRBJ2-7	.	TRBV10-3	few	TGTGCCACCACCCCCTCGTTAGAAGGATGGGGAAACGAGCAGTACTTC	CATTPSLEGWGNEQYF
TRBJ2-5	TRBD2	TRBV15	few	TGTGCCACCAGCAGCCTAGCGGGGGGGCCGGAGACCCAGTACTTC	CATSSLAGGPETQYF
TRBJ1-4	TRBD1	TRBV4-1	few	TGCGCCAGCAGCCAACGCACAGGGGGCGTAACTAATGAAAAACTGTTTTTT	CASSQRTGGVTNEKLFF
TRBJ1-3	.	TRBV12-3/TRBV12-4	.	TGTGCCAGCAAGGGGATTAGATGGAACACCATATATTTT	CASKGIRWNTIYF
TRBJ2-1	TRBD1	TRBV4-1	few	TGCGCCAGCAGCCAAGGACAGGGGAAAAGCTCCTACAATGAGCAGTTCTTC	CASSQGQGKSSYNEQFF
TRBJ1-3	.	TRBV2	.	TGTGCCAGCAGCGACAGGATCTCTGGAAACACCATATATTTT	CASSDRISGNTIYF
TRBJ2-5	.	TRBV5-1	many	TGCGCCAGCACCCTACAAGAGGCCCAGTACTTC	CASTLQEAQYF
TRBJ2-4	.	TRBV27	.	TGTGCCAGCAGTACCCGGGGCGAGGGCAAAAACATTCAGTACTTC	CASSTRGEGKNIQYF
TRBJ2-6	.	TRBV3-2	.	TGTGCCAGCAGCCATGTTTTAGACCGGGACAGGGATATCTCTGGGGCCAACGTCCTGACTTTC	CASSHVLDRDRDISGANVLTF
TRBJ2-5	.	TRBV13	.	TGTGCCAGCAGCCCTCCCGACCCGGGGAAAGAGACCCAGTACTTC	CASSPPDPGKETQYF
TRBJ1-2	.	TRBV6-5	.	TGTGCCAGCAGTTACCGGGGCTACTATGGCTACACCTTC	CASSYRGYYGYTF
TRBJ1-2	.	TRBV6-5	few	TGTGCCAGCAGTTACCAGGGGTTGAGCTACACCTTC	CASSYQGLSYTF
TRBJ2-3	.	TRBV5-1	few	TGCGCCAGCAGCCCCCTCTCAGGGGCAGATACGCAGTATTTT	CASSPLSGADTQYF
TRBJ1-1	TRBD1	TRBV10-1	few	TGCGCCAGCAGTCGAGGGGGGACAGGAGGCACTGAAGCTTTCTTT	CASSRGGTGGTEAFF
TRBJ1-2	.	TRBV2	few	TGTGCCAGCAGTGGGGTTCTCGACAGAAACTATGGCTACACCTTC	CASSGVLDRNYGYTF
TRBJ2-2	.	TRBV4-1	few	TGCGCCAGCGCGGGCGGGGAGCTGTTTTTT	CASAGGELFF
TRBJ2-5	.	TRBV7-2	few	TGTGCCAGCAGCTTAGTATCGGGAGAGACCCAGTACTTC	CASSLVSGETQYF
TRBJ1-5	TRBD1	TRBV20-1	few	TGCAGTGCCCTGACAGGGGCTAATCAGCCCCAGCATTTT	CSALTGANQPQHF
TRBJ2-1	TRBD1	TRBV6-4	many	TGTGCCAGCAGTGACCGGACAGGGGCAATCGATGAGCAGTTCTTC	CASSDRTGAIDEQFF
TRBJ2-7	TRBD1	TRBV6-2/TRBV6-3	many	TGTGCCAGCACCAAAGACAGGGCCTACGAGCAGTACTTC	CASTKDRAYEQYF
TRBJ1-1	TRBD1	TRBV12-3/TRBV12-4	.	TGTGCCAGCAGTCCCGGGACAGGGCCGGGCACTGAAGCTTTCTTT	CASSPGTGPGTEAFF
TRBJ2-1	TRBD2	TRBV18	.	TGTGCCAGCTCACCACCCGGCCAGCGGGGGGGGAATGAGCAGTTCTTC	CASSPPGQRGGNEQFF
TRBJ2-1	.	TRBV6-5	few	TGTGCCAGCATTTCGGCGGCCGCAAACTCCTACAATGAGCAGTTCTTC	CASISAAANSYNEQFF
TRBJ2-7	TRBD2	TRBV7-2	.	TGTGCCAGCAGCCGCCGAGCGGGGGGCCTCTCCTACGAGCAGTACTTC	CASSRRAGGLSYEQYF
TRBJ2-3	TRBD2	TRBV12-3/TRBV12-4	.	TGTGCCAGCAGGGGACTAGCGGGGGGGCAGGATACGCAGTATTTT	CASRGLAGGQDTQYF
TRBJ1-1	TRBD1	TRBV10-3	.	TGTGCCATCAGTTTAACAGGGGGCACTGAAGCTTTCTTT	CAISLTGGTEAFF
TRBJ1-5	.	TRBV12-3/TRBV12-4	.	TGTGCCAGCACCGCGGGGGGACAGCCCCAGCATTTT	CASTAGGQPQHF
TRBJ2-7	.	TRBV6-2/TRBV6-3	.	TGTGCCGGCAGTTACAGGTGGGCCTACGAGCAGTACTTC	CAGSYRWAYEQYF
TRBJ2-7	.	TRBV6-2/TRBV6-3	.	TGTGCCAGCACCACCACTAGTAGCTACGAGCAGTACTTC	CASTTTSSYEQYF
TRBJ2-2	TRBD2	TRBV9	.	TGTGCCAGCGCGGGGGTCGGGGAGCTGTTTTTT	CASAGVGELFF
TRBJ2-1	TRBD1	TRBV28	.	TGTGCCATCCACACGGGACAGGGATCCAATGAGCAGTTCTTC	CAIHTGQGSNEQFF
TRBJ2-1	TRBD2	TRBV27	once	TGTGCCAGCAAGAGGCTAGCGGGGGGGGATGATCAGTTCTTC	CASKRLAGGDDQFF
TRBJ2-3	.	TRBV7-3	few	TGTGCCAGCTCACAGGATACCACAGATACGCAGTATTTT	CASSQDTTDTQYF
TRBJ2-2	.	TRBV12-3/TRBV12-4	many	TGTGCCAGCAGTCACACCGGGGAGCTGTTTTTT	CASSHTGELFF
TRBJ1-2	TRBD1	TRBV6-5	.	TGTGCCAGCAGTACGGGACAGGGAGTGGTCTATGGCTACACCTTC	CASSTGQGVVYGYTF
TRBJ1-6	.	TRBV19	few	TGTGCCGCGGGTCTGGGGAGCGATTCACCCCTCCACTTT	CAAGLGSDSPLHF
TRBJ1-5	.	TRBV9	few	TGTGCCAGCAGTCGGACCAGGACAGCCTCAAGGGGGGCCCAGCATTTT	CASSRTRTASRGAQHF
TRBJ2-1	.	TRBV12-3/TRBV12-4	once	TGTGCCAGCAATAAGGGACTTCCCAACAATGAGCAGTTCTTC	CASNKGLPNNEQFF
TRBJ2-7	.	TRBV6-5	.	TGTGCCAGCAGTTACTCAGGAAGACAACATTGCTCCTACGAGCAGTACTTC	CASSYSGRQHCSYEQYF
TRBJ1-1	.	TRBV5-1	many	TGCGCCAGCAGCCCTTTGACAGCCTTGAACACTGAAGCTTTCTTT	CASSPLTALNTEAFF
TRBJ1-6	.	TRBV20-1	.	TGCAGTGCTAGAGATTCCGGCAGCTCACCCCTCCACTTT	CSARDSGSSPLHF
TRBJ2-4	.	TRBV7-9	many	TGTGCCAGCAGCTCCGGGACCCAGAGGCATAACATTCAGTACTTC	CASSSGTQRHNIQYF
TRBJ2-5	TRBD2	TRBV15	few	TGTGCCACCAGCAGAGTCGGGGGGGCCGGGGAGACCCAGTACTTC	CATSRVGGAGETQYF
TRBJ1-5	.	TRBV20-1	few	TGCAGTGCTAGGGTCCCACAAGGGGATCAGCCCCAGCATTTT	CSARVPQGDQPQHF
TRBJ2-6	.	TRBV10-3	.	TGTGCCATCCTGGACGGGGCCAACGTCCTGACTTTC	CAILDGANVLTF
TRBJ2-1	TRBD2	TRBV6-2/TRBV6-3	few	TGTGCCAGCACCGGGACTAGCCCCCTGGCTGAGCAGTTCTTC	CASTGTSPLAEQFF
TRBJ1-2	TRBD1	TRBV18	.	TGTGCCAGCTCACCGGACAGGTCTAACTATGGCTACACCTTC	CASSPDRSNYGYTF
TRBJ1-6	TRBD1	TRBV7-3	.	TGTGCCAGCAGCCCTAATGGACAGGGTGGTTCACCCCTCCACTTT	CASSPNGQGGSPLHF
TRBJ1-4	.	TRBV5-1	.	TGCGCCAGCAGCCCGGACCCAACCGAAAAACTGTTTTTT	CASSPDPTEKLFF
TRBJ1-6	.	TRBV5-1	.	TGCGCCAGCAGCTTGAGGGGTGCAGGCAGTTCTTCACCCCTCCACTTT	CASSLRGAGSSSPLHF
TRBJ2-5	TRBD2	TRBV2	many	TGTGCCAGCGGAGGACTAGCGGGACCCGAAGAGACCCAGTACTTC	CASGGLAGPEETQYF